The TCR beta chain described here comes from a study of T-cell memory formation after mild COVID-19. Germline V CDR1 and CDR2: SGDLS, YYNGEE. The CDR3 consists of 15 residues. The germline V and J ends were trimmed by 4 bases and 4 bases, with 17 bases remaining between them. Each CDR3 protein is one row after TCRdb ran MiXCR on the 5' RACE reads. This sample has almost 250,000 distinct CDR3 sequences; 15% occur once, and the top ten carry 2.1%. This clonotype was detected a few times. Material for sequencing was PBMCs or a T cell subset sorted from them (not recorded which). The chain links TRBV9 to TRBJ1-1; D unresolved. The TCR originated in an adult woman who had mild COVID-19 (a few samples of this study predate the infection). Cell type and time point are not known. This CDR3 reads CASSSGPGESTEAFF. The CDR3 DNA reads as TGTGCCAGCAGCTCTGGGCCCGGGGAGAGCACTGAAGCTTTCTTT.